This T cell receptor beta chain was sequenced during a study of CD8+CD57+ T cells in acquired aplastic anemia. Looking at the study overall: Sorting CD4+ and CD8+ cells gave DNA averaging 3.2 ug.

As for this clonotype: The antigen remains unidentified.

The template for TCR beta VDJ and CDR3 sequence profiling was genomic DNA. In TCRdb, the reads were re-called with MiXCR into one record per CDR3 protein. This repertoire shows approximately 200,000 distinct CDR3 sequences, less than 60% found once; its top ten account for nearly 20%. Flow cytometry had shown expanded CD8+CD57+ cells in the patients chosen for sequencing. Blood was sampled before the patients had received any therapy. Study-level results: CD8+ Simpson's diversity showed no significant patient-control difference.

Specimen: sorted CD4+, CD8+, or CD8+CD57+ T cells (not recorded which) from PBMCs. The receptor was derived from a human donor with aplastic anemia.

CDR3 DNA: TGTGCCAGCAGAGCGCTTCGGGGCACCGGGGATGAAAAACTGTTTTTT. This translates into CASRALRGTGDEKLFF. V gene TRBV7-3 combines with J gene TRBJ1-4, with a possible D match to TRBD1 (5 bases). V was clipped by 6 bases and J by 6 bases, with 20 bases between them. Germline V gene data show CDR1 as SGHTA and CDR2 as FQGTGA. The CDR3 extends over 16 amino acids.